This T cell receptor beta chain was retrieved from a study of blood T cell repertoires in COVID-19. The wider study: Acute and convalescent COVID-19 samples came from the United States, Italy and Spain. From T cells, B-cell-depleted T cells, or PBMCs came the material, which was cDNA or gDNA.

Either two negative PCRs, clearance, or symptom resolution qualified Cohort 3 donors as recovered. Under the authors' procedure: How many nucleated cells were present was estimated from reference gene primer amplification. The assay was immunoSEQ multiplex PCR, and TCRdb's table has in-frame clones only and misses some. V and J calls and clone size come straight from that table; D and trimming were deduced from the DNA. The data hold roughly 450,000 clones, with about nine tenths observed a single time. Germline loops: CDR1 SNHLY, CDR2 FYNNEI. The CDR3 consists of 15 residues. The trim removed 1 base at V and 8 bases at J, leaving 2 bases unmatched. This clone was seen only once.

This chain joins TRBV2 and TRBJ1-6, with 10 bases identical to TRBD1. Specimen: PBMCs or T cells enriched from blood (not recorded which). The sequence derives from a man aged 18 to 30 who had recovered from COVID-19. The CDR3 spells CASSEVGTGDSPLHF. CDR3 coding DNA: TGTGCCAGCAGTGAAGTAGGGACAGGGGATTCACCCCTCCACTTT. Full variable domain (remainder filled in from reference TRBV2 and TRBJ1-6): EPEVTQTPSHQVTQMGQEVILRCVPISNHLYFYWYRQILGQKVEFLVSFYNNEISEKSEIFDDQFSVERPDGSNFTLKIRSTKLEDSAMYFCASSEVGTGDSPLHFGNGTRLTVT.